This T cell receptor (beta chain) was sequenced in a study of response to subunit inactivated influenza vaccine. In TCRdb, the RT-PCR reads were re-called with MiXCR into one record per CDR3 protein. The sample holds 150,000 or so distinct CDR3 sequences; roughly 10% are singletons and the top ten take roughly 12%. Findings and limits, study-wide: With each seasonal influenza vaccination, the authors suggested, few new T cells are recruited.

This clonotype was observed many times. Its antigen remains unknown. Germline V gives CDR1 SQVTM, CDR2 ANQGSEA. This CDR3 region has 14 residues. The V end was cut by 3 bases, the J end by 0 bases, with 9 bases between. The specimen was non-naive T cells sorted from PBMCs, collected more than 35 days after vaccination. This receptor was taken from a man aged 50-60 years who received an inactivated influenza vaccine. The chain recombines TRBV29-1 with TRBJ2-1; D gene uncertain. The CDR3 nucleotides are TGCAGCGTTGATGCAGGTAGCTCCTACAATGAGCAGTTCTTC. The encoded protein is CSVDAGSSYNEQFF.